This TCR beta chain was recovered during a study of neurological immune-mediated disorders. Study conclusions and caveats: There were no CDR3 amino acid sequences shared by expanded clones across subjects, a result suggesting private repertoires in all groups.

In its sample, this clonotype was seen a few times. Its antigen is unknown. A 10-nucleotide random UMI tagged transcripts in template-switch 5'RACE cDNA synthesis. Every sequencing run generated in excess of 180 million TCR-beta sequences. These sequences covered 15-18 subjects. One entry per CDR3 protein, called by TCRdb with MiXCR from the 5' RACE reads. The sample has about 77,000 distinct CDR3 sequences, under 10% seen once. CDR1 is KGHSH, CDR2 LQKENI, per germline. The CDR3 has 15 amino acids. Trimming cost V 2 bases and J 1 base, with 9 bases left between them. This TCR came from a man aged 45-60 years in good health. This chain connects TRBV18 to TRBJ2-1; D is unresolved. Specimen: PBMCs. CDR3 region: CASSPMADSYNEQFF. DNA for the CDR3: TGTGCCAGCTCACCAATGGCGGATTCCTACAATGAGCAGTTCTTC.